This T cell receptor beta chain was sequenced in a study of blood T cell repertoires in COVID-19. The data were produced by immunoSEQ multiplex PCR, yet TCRdb's version contains in-frame clones alone and is incomplete. The sample consists of roughly 350,000 clones, 75% to 90% of them appearing once. Germline V gene lookup returns CDR1 MNHEY and CDR2 SVGAGI. The CDR3 consists of 15 residues. V shed 7 bases and J shed 8 bases, with 21 bases lying between them. The TCR was taken from a woman aged 50 to 60 with COVID-19, enrolled during active disease. The rearrangement uses TRBV6-5 and TRBJ2-1; weak D call: TRBD1 (6 bases). Sequenced sample: peripheral blood. In DNA form, the CDR3 reads TGTGCCAGCACCCTGGGAGTGACAGGCCTCGATGAGCAGTTCTTC. Its protein product is CASTLGVTGLDEQFF.